The 26 T cell receptor beta chains in this list originate from one sample, sequenced in a study of T cell responses to AZD1222 COVID-19 vaccine. Produced via immunoSEQ multiplex PCR; TCRdb's table is partial and in-frame only. The sample consists of some 100,000 clones, around 89% of them appearing once. The sample was peripheral blood, taken 28 days after the second AZD1222 dose. These receptors all come from an adult who received the AZD1222 COVID-19 vaccine.

The chain is built from TRBV28 and TRBJ2-1; 10 bases are shared with TRBD2. The V and J ends lost 6 bases and 8 bases, in that order; junction bases with no gene match: 10. The germline V gene encodes CDR1 MDHEN and CDR2 SYDVKM. The CDR3 runs 15 residues. The CDR3 is CASSAGLAEGDEQFF. Here the CDR3 DNA reads TGTGCCAGCAGCGCAGGACTAGCGGAGGGGGATGAGCAGTTCTTC.

The chain recombines TRBV7-2 with TRBJ2-5, with 10 bases lining up with TRBD2. The CDR3 extends over 15 amino acids. Trimming removed 8 bases from V and 3 bases from J; junction bases left unmatched: 9. Germline CDR1 is SGHTA and CDR2 is FQGNSA. Here the CDR3 DNA reads TGTGCCAGCGGGCAGGAGCGGGGGGGGGAAGAGACCCAGTACTTC. It is translated as CASGQERGGEETQYF.

The chain carries TRBV18 and TRBJ1-1; D unresolved. The V gene's germline CDR1 is KGHSH and CDR2 LQKENI. This CDR3 spans 15 amino acids. Trimming stripped 1 base from V and 1 base from J, with 10 bases between. The CDR3 is CASSPLDQWNTEAFF. CDR3 sequence (DNA): TGTGCCAGCTCACCACTAGACCAGTGGAACACTGAAGCTTTCTTT. The complete variable domain, with remaining parts taken from reference TRBV18 and TRBJ1-1, reads NAGVMQNPRHLVRRRGQEARLRCSPMKGHSHVYWYRQLPEEGLKFMVYLQKENIIDESGMPKERFSAEFPKEGPSILRIQQVVRGDSAAYFCASSPLDQWNTEAFFGQGTRLTVV.

V gene TRBV5-1 combines with J gene TRBJ2-5; D is uncertain. V shed 4 bases and J shed 1 base, with 11 bases lying between them. Looked up from germline, CDR1 is SGHRS and CDR2 is YFSETQ. This CDR3 is built from 14 residues. This CDR3 reads CASSIGRLQETQYF. In DNA form, the CDR3 reads TGCGCCAGCAGCATAGGACGGCTCCAAGAGACCCAGTACTTC.

This clone was observed a handful of times. CDR3 in DNA: TGTGCCAGCAGCTTGGGGTGGCAGGGAGGGTACGAGCAGTACTTC. It encodes CASSLGWQGGYEQYF. The chain couples TRBV5-6 to TRBJ2-7; the match to TRBD2 covers 7 bases. From germline, CDR1 is SGHDT and CDR2 YYEEEE. Trimming cost V 0 bases and J 4 bases; bases outside gene matches: 7. The CDR3 has 15 amino acids.

The chain is built from TRBV14 and TRBJ2-5; possible D gene TRBD2, 5 bases. V was trimmed by 1 base and J by 4 bases, leaving 19 bases between them. Germline V gene lookup returns CDR1 SGHDN and CDR2 FVKESK. The CDR3 runs 17 residues. CDR3 in amino acids: CASSQGAGLLKGETQYF. In nucleotides, the CDR3 is TGTGCCAGCAGCCAAGGGGCCGGACTTCTCAAGGGAGAGACCCAGTACTTC. Based on the CDR3 plus reference TRBV14 and TRBJ2-5, the full variable domain is EAGVTQFPSHSVIEKGQTVTLRCDPISGHDNLYWYRRVMGKEIKFLLHFVKESKQDESGMPNNRFLAERTGGTYSTLKVQPAELEDSGVYFCASSQGAGLLKGETQYFGPGTRLLVL.

The chain is built from TRBV30 and TRBJ1-3; D might be TRBD1 (6 bases). Trimming took 6 bases from V and 3 from J, leaving 15 bases between them. Germline V gene data show CDR1 as GTSNPN and CDR2 as SVGIG (reference sequence). This CDR3 region has 14 residues. The CDR3 loop reads CACSMYRVGNTIYF. As DNA, the CDR3 is TGTGCCTGTTCCATGTACAGGGTTGGAAACACCATATATTTT.

This chain joins TRBV12-3 or TRBV12-4 and TRBJ1-5; D gene uncertain. V was shortened by 2 bases and J by 7 bases, with 9 bases between the two germline ends. This CDR3 is built from 13 residues. CDR3 sequence reads: CASSLSEAQPQHF. As DNA, the CDR3 is TGTGCCAGCAGTTTATCCGAAGCCCAGCCCCAGCATTTT.

The chain uses TRBV3-1 (or the pseudogene TRBV3-2) and TRBJ2-5; 10 bases are a match to TRBD2. CDR3 size: 15 residues. J gave up 5 bases and V 7 bases, and 10 bases lay outside the gene matches. From germline, CDR1 is LGHDT and CDR2 YNNKEL (reference sequence). CDR3 nucleotides: TGTGCCAGCACCTTGGGACTAGCGATTTGGGAGACCCAGTACTTC. Protein product: CASTLGLAIWETQYF.

V is TRBV7-3 and J is TRBJ2-3; TRBD2 aligns across 8 bases. CDR1 and CDR2 from the germline V gene are SGHTA and FQGTGA. The trim removed 8 bases at V and 1 base at J, leaving 8 bases unmatched. This CDR3 spans 15 amino acids. The DNA of the CDR3 is TGTGCCAGCGCTAAGGGACTAGTGGGCACAGATACGCAGTATTTT. It codes for CASAKGLVGTDTQYF.

The chain is built from TRBV4-2 and TRBJ2-7; 9 nucleotides line up with TRBD2. With 0 bases clipped from V and 3 bases from J, the junction kept 6 bases outside the gene matches. The CDR3 spans 16 residues. Looked up from germline, CDR1 is LGHNA and CDR2 is YNFKEQ. CDR3 sequence: CASSQDPGTSSYEQYF. The CDR3 bases are TGTGCCAGCAGCCAAGATCCCGGGACTAGCAGCTACGAGCAGTACTTC.

The rearrangement links TRBV24-1 to TRBJ2-1, with 11 positions matching TRBD1. V gave up 6 bases and J gave up 4 bases; unmatched junction bases: 4. Per germline, CDR1 KGHDR and CDR2 SFDVKD. The CDR3 length is 15 residues. The CDR3 is CATSLGTGGYNEQFF. CDR3 in DNA: TGTGCCACCAGTCTCGGGACAGGGGGATACAATGAGCAGTTCTTC.

This chain joins TRBV4-2 and TRBJ1-2; D gene ambiguous. The germline CDR1 and CDR2 sequences are LGHNA and YNFKEQ. V was shortened by 1 base and J by 3 bases, with 12 bases between the two germline ends. The CDR3 runs 15 residues. Written as DNA, the CDR3 is TGTGCCAGCAGCCAAGGGGTGGACGGATACTATGGCTACACCTTC. Protein sequence: CASSQGVDGYYGYTF.

The rearrangement links TRBV21-1 to TRBJ2-7; the table's D call, TRBD1, was not checked against the DNA. TRBV21-1 is listed as a pseudogene. This CDR3 is 18 amino acids long. This CDR3 reads CASSKFLGQGNFVYEQYF. The CDR3 region has the DNA TGTGCCAGCAGCAAATTCTTGGGACAGGGAAATTTCGTCTACGAGCAGTACTTC.

The table lists this clone with a few counts. The V gene is TRBV4-2, the J gene TRBJ2-7, with 10 nucleotides matching TRBD1. The V and J ends lost 1 base and 5 bases, in that order; junction bases with no gene match: 8. Germline CDR1 and CDR2: LGHNA and YNFKEQ. This CDR3 is 16 amino acids long. This chain's CDR3 is CASSQAGTGVLNEQYF. The CDR3 DNA is TGTGCCAGCAGCCAAGCCGGGACAGGGGTCCTAAACGAGCAGTACTTC.

The V gene is TRBV30, the J gene TRBJ2-7; TRBD2 aligns across 9 bases. Germline-derived CDR1 and CDR2 are GTSNPN and SVGIG (reference sequence). The CDR3 totals 14 residues. V gave up 5 bases and J gave up 2 bases; unmatched junction bases: 7. This chain's CDR3 is CAWAEAGGPYEQYF. CDR3 sequence (DNA): TGTGCCTGGGCGGAGGCGGGGGGGCCCTACGAGCAGTACTTC.

About this clone itself: At one end the junction does not follow the germline gene, possibly because of a read error. The chain recombines TRBV7-9 with TRBJ2-1; no definite D call. The CDR3 loop spans 12 amino acids. Germline V gene sequence: CDR1 SEHNR, CDR2 FQNEAQ (reference sequence). The CDR3 reads CASSLGQPHRIF. CDR3 coding DNA: TGTGCCAGCAGCTTAGGCCAACCGCATAGGATCTTC.

This clone showed up just once. The V gene is TRBV25-1, the J gene TRBJ1-6; D ambiguous. Germline values: CDR1 MGHDK, CDR2 SYGVNS. The CDR3 consists of 12 residues. V lost 1 base to trimming and J lost 6 bases, with 1 base between them. This chain's CDR3 is CASSESNSPLHF. CDR3 coding DNA: TGTGCCAGCAGTGAATCTAATTCACCCCTCCACTTT.

J is TRBJ2-3 and V is TRBV28, with 9 bases matching TRBD2. Trimming removed 5 bases from V and 2 bases from J; junction bases left unmatched: 8. The CDR3 spans 16 residues. Germline CDR1 is MDHEN and CDR2 is SYDVKM. This CDR3 is CASSPRLADYTDTQYF. The CDR3 nucleotides are TGTGCCAGCAGTCCGCGACTAGCGGATTACACAGATACGCAGTATTTT.

This chain joins TRBV7-3 and TRBJ2-5, with D perhaps matching TRBD1 (5 bases). This CDR3 comprises 13 residues. Germline V gene sequence: CDR1 SGHTA, CDR2 FQGTGA. The V gene lost 5 bases and the J gene lost 1 base, with 8 bases spanning the gap. The CDR3 region is CASSPQGQETQYF. CDR3 DNA sequence: TGTGCCAGCAGCCCTCAGGGCCAAGAGACCCAGTACTTC.

V gene TRBV3-1 (or the pseudogene TRBV3-2) combines with J gene TRBJ1-3, with D possibly being TRBD1 (5 bases). There are 16 residues in the CDR3. The germline V gene encodes CDR1 LGHDT and CDR2 YNNKEL (reference sequence). The V end lost 4 bases, the J end lost 0 bases, and 13 bases lay between the germline ends. CDR3 in amino acids: CASSRQGPRSGNTIYF. Here the CDR3 DNA reads TGTGCCAGCAGCCGTCAGGGCCCCCGCTCTGGAAACACCATATATTTT.

The genes are TRBV27 and TRBJ2-1, with no clear D. V lost 5 bases and J 0 bases, leaving 11 bases between the germline ends. Germline lookup yields CDR1 MNHEY and CDR2 SMNVEV (reference sequence). CDR3 length: 15 residues. CDR3 DNA sequence: TGTGCCAGCAGTCTGTTACCCAACTCCTACAATGAGCAGTTCTTC. This translates into CASSLLPNSYNEQFF.

This clone has more than one count but fewer than ten. The V call is TRBV19, the J call TRBJ1-4; possible D gene TRBD1, 5 bases. Germline CDR1 LNHDA, CDR2 SQIVND (reference sequence). V lost 5 bases and J lost 6, with 13 bases in between. The CDR3 is made up of 14 amino acids. The CDR3 spells CASSSGEGHEKLFF. The CDR3 coding sequence is TGTGCCAGTAGTTCGGGCGAGGGGCATGAAAAACTGTTTTTT.

The chain recombines TRBV7-8 with TRBJ1-1, with no clear D. CDR1 is SGHVS, CDR2 FQNEAQ, per germline. Trimming pared 4 bases from V and 2 bases from J, leaving 8 bases between. This CDR3 is 13 amino acids long. The CDR3 sequence is CASSSNKNTEAFF. DNA for the CDR3: TGTGCCAGCAGCTCGAATAAAAACACTGAAGCTTTCTTT.

The chain couples TRBV4-1 to TRBJ1-6; D is possibly TRBD1 (6 bases). There are 17 residues in the CDR3. Germline CDR1 MGHRA, CDR2 YSYEKL. The V end was cut by 2 bases, the J end by 8 bases, with 19 bases between. The CDR3 region is CASSQPLRGGTYSPLHF. The CDR3 DNA is TGCGCCAGCAGCCAACCCCTAAGGGGGGGCACCTATTCACCCCTCCACTTT.

The rearrangement links TRBV6-6 to TRBJ2-1, with no clear D. Trimming shortened V by 1 base and J by 4 bases, and 5 bases separated the two germline ends. This CDR3 comprises 13 residues. From germline, CDR1 is MNHNY and CDR2 SVGAGI (reference sequence). Here the CDR3 reads CASSYYRYNEQFF. The CDR3 bases are TGTGCCAGCAGTTACTACAGATACAATGAGCAGTTCTTC.